The source of this T cell receptor (beta chain) is a study of OX40 agonist ivuxolimab in advanced cancers. Study information: Melanoma, hepatocellular carcinoma, head and neck or renal cell cancer occurred in dose-escalation patients.

Patients had blood sampled at baseline and again on cycle 4 day 1 and cycle 7 day 1. This clone was seen only once. Its antigen is currently unknown. Trimming pared 0 bases from V and 5 bases from J, leaving 10 bases between. CDR1 and CDR2 (germline): SGHRS, YFSETQ. CDR3 size: 14 residues. General study points: Low normalized T-cell clonal expansion was additionally recorded for some nonresponders. There was clonal expansion of CD4+ and CD8+ blood T cells by week 6 at 0.1 to 3.0 mg/kg.

The method was immunoSEQ multiplex PCR; TCRdb's version includes in-frame clones alone and lacks a portion of them. Here the sample spans roughly 100,000 clones, 85% to 90% being singletons. This rearrangement joins TRBV5-1 to TRBJ2-3; D possibly corresponds to TRBD2 (6 bases). The sample in question was CD4+ or CD8+ T cells sorted from blood, obtained in a trial of the OX40 agonist ivuxolimab. This receptor was obtained from an adult with an advanced solid tumor such as melanoma, head and neck, liver or kidney cancer. The CDR3 spells CASSLAPGRDTQYF. CDR3 in DNA: TGCGCCAGCAGCTTGGCCCCCGGGAGAGATACGCAGTATTTT.